The rows below give T cell receptor beta chains drawn from one sample of a study of identical twins. Each CDR3 protein is one row after TCRdb ran MiXCR on the 5' RACE reads. The sample shows approximately 260,000 distinct CDR3 sequences, approximately 8.3% of them seen only once. This sample also belongs to another study, concerning yellow fever vaccine responses in identical twins.

Specimen: CD8+ T cells sorted from blood. Receptors were obtained from a woman under 30 in good health. The CDR3 runs from the conserved cysteine through the conserved F or W. Fields, in order: J gene, D gene, V gene, clone size, CDR3 protein, CDR3 DNA. D genes are given only for firm matches. The listing skips clone size in some rows; elsewhere it reads once, few, many or a size class.

TRBJ2-7 - TRBV5-1 many CASSSQFGPSYEQYF TGCGCCAGCAGCTCCCAATTTGGACCCTCCTACGAGCAGTACTTC
TRBJ2-1 - TRBV5-4 once CASSPTEGDEQFF TGTGCCAGCAGCCCGACCGAGGGGGATGAGCAGTTCTTC
TRBJ2-1 TRBD2 TRBV28 many CASSPRVGLAGVHEQFF TGTGCCAGCAGTCCGCGTGTGGGACTAGCGGGAGTCCATGAGCAGTTCTTC
TRBJ2-5 - TRBV4-1 many CASSQEGRLGIETQYF TGCGCCAGCAGCCAAGAAGGGAGACTAGGCATAGAGACCCAGTACTTC
TRBJ2-5 - TRBV21-1 many CASSKMETVQETQYF TGTGCCAGCAGCAAGATGGAGACAGTTCAAGAGACCCAGTACTTC
TRBJ2-7 - TRBV20-1 - CSARVGAERPYEQYF TGCAGTGCTAGAGTAGGGGCGGAGAGACCCTACGAGCAGTACTTC
TRBJ2-1 - TRBV6-5 many CASSYGGPVHNEQFF TGTGCCAGCAGCTACGGAGGCCCAGTACACAATGAGCAGTTCTTC
TRBJ1-4 TRBD1 TRBV20-1 - CSARPQTGGGEKLFF TGCAGTGCTAGACCTCAGACAGGGGGGGGTGAAAAACTGTTTTTT
TRBJ2-1 TRBD2 TRBV4-3 - CASSQDWGEGSYNEQFF TGCGCCAGCAGCCAAGATTGGGGGGAGGGCTCCTACAATGAGCAGTTCTTC
TRBJ2-5 - TRBV7-9 many CASSLGIETQYF TGTGCCAGCAGCTTGGGTATTGAGACCCAGTACTTC
TRBJ2-3 - TRBV27 few CASSFPPYSTDTQYF TGTGCCAGCAGTTTCCCCCCTTACAGCACAGATACGCAGTATTTT
TRBJ2-2 - TRBV27 - CASSSQGAANTGELFF TGTGCCAGCAGTTCACAAGGAGCTGCGAACACCGGGGAGCTGTTTTTT
TRBJ1-6 TRBD1 TRBV6-2/TRBV6-3 - CASSYVGQGDAVGSPLHF TGTGCCAGCAGTTACGTCGGACAGGGGGACGCGGTGGGTTCACCCCTCCACTTT
TRBJ1-6 - TRBV11-2 - CASSLISAGPSDSPLHF TGTGCCAGCAGCTTAATCTCGGCGGGCCCGAGCGATTCACCCCTCCACTTT
TRBJ1-2 - TRBV7-9 few CASSRGSGYTF TGTGCCAGCAGCCGGGGATCTGGCTACACCTTC
TRBJ2-2 - TRBV28 few CASSSLWAESTGELFF TGTGCCAGCAGTTCCTTGTGGGCGGAAAGCACCGGGGAGCTGTTTTTT
TRBJ1-4 - TRBV12-3/TRBV12-4 - CASSLWDEKLFF TGTGCCAGCAGTTTATGGGACGAAAAACTGTTTTTT
TRBJ2-1 - TRBV9 few CASTSSLGPTNEQFF TGTGCCAGCACCTCTTCACTGGGGCCTACCAATGAGCAGTTCTTC
TRBJ2-7 - TRBV7-9 - CASSFPSSSYEQYF TGTGCCAGCAGCTTCCCCTCTAGTTCCTACGAGCAGTACTTC
TRBJ2-3 - TRBV4-2 - CASSQVTGDTQYF TGTGCCAGCAGCCAAGTCACGGGTGATACGCAGTATTTT
TRBJ2-5 TRBD1 TRBV14 - CASSHWDRQETQYF TGTGCCAGCAGCCATTGGGACAGACAAGAGACCCAGTACTTC
TRBJ2-1 TRBD2 TRBV15 - CATSRLSGEQFF TGTGCCACCAGCAGACTTAGCGGGGAGCAGTTCTTC
TRBJ2-7 - TRBV15 many CATSSRRVGEQYF TGTGCCACCAGCAGCCGCAGGGTGGGGGAGCAGTACTTC
TRBJ2-7 - TRBV6-5 many CASSFHSSYEQYF TGTGCCAGCAGTTTCCACTCCTCCTACGAGCAGTACTTC
TRBJ1-4 - TRBV7-8 few CASSLEIGPDNEKLFF TGTGCCAGCAGCTTAGAGATTGGGCCGGATAATGAAAAACTGTTTTTT
TRBJ2-5 - TRBV12-3/TRBV12-4 many CASSHHIKQETQYF TGTGCCAGCAGCCATCATATTAAGCAAGAGACCCAGTACTTC
TRBJ2-5 - TRBV7-9 many CASRLSGLQETQYF TGTGCCAGCAGACTGAGTGGACTGCAAGAGACCCAGTACTTC
TRBJ2-7 - TRBV14 few CASSHPPAGYYEQYF TGTGCCAGCAGCCACCCCCCAGCGGGCTACTACGAGCAGTACTTC
TRBJ2-3 TRBD2 TRBV4-1 many CASSTGTSGRPQYF TGCGCCAGCAGCACCGGGACTAGCGGGAGGCCGCAGTATTTT
TRBJ1-1 - TRBV5-1 - CASSLAGGRTEAFF TGCGCCAGCAGCTTGGCCGGGGGCCGAACTGAAGCTTTCTTT